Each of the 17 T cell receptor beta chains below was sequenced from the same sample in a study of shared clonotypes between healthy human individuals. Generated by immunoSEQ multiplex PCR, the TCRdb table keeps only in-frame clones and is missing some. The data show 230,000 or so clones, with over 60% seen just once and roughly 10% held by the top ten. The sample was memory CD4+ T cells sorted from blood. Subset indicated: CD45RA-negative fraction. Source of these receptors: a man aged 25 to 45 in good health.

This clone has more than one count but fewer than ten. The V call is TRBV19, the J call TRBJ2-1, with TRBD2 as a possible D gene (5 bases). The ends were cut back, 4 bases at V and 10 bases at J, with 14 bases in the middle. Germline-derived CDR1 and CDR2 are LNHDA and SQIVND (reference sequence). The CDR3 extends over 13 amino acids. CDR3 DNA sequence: TGTGCCAGTAGTACCCACCTTCGAGGGGAGCAGTTCTTC. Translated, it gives CASSTHLRGEQFF.

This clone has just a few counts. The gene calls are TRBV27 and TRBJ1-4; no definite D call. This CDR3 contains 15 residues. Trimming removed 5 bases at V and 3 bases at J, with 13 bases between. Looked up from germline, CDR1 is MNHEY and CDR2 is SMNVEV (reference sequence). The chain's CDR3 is CASSLTPGSNEKLFF. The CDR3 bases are TGTGCCAGCAGTCTAACCCCGGGGTCTAATGAAAAACTGTTTTTT.

The CDR3 region has the DNA TGTGCCACGTCCGGGACTAGCGGATACAATGAGCAGTTCTTC. Translating gives CATSGTSGYNEQFF. The chain employs TRBV15 and TRBJ2-1; 11 bases align to TRBD2. The CDR3 length is 14 residues. V was pared by 9 bases and J by 4 bases, with 5 bases of the junction left unmatched. Germline CDR1 and CDR2: LNHNV and YYDKDF (reference sequence).

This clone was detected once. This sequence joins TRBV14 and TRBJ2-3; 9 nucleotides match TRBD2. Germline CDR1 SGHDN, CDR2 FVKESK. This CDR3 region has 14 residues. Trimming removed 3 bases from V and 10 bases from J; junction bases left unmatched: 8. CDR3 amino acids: CASSHSGGGGSQYF. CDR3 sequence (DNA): TGTGCCAGCAGCCATAGCGGGGGAGGCGGATCGCAGTATTTT.

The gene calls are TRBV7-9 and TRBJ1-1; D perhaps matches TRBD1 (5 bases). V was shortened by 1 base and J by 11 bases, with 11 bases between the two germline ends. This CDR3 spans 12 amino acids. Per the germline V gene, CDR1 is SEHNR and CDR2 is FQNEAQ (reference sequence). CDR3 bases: TGTGCCAGCAGCTTAGACAGGAGGATGGCTTTCTTT. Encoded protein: CASSLDRRMAFF.

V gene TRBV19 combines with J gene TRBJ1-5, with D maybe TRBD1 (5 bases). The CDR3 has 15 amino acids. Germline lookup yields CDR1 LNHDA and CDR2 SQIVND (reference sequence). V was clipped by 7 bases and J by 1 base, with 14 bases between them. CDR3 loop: CASTKGSMSNQPQHF. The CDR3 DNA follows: TGTGCCAGTACCAAGGGGAGCATGAGCAATCAGCCCCAGCATTTT.

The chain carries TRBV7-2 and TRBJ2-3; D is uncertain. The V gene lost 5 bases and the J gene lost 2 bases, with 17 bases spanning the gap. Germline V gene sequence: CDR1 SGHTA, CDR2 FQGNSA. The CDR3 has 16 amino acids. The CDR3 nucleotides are TGTGCCAGCAGCCGACCGCTTGGCCATCTCACAGATACGCAGTATTTT. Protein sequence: CASSRPLGHLTDTQYF. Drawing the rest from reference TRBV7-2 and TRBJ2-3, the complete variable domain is GAGVSQSPSNKVTEKGKDVELRCDPISGHTALYWYRQSLGQGLEFLIYFQGNSAPDKSGLPSDRFSAERTGGSVSTLTIQRTQQEDSAVYLCASSRPLGHLTDTQYFGPGTRLTVL.

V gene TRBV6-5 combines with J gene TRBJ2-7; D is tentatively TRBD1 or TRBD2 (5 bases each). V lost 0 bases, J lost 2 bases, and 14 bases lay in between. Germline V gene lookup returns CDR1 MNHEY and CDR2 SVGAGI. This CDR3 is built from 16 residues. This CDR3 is CASSYSKGTAAYEQYF. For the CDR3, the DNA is TGTGCCAGCAGTTACTCGAAAGGGACGGCAGCCTACGAGCAGTACTTC.

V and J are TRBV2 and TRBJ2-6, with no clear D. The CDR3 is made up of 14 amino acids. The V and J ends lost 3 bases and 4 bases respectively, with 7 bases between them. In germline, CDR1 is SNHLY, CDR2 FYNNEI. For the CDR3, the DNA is TGTGCCAGCAGTGATTATCGCGGGGCCAACGTCCTGACTTTC. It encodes CASSDYRGANVLTF.

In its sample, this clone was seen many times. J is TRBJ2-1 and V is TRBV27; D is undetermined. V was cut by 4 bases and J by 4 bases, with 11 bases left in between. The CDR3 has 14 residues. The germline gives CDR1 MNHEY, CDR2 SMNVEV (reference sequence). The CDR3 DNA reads TGTGCCAGCAGTTGGTCTACCTCATACAATGAGCAGTTCTTC. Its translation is CASSWSTSYNEQFF.

The CDR3 DNA sequence: TGCGCCAGCAGCCAAGGAGACCGGGACAGGGGGGAGACCCAGTACTTC. This translates into CASSQGDRDRGETQYF. The rearrangement joins TRBV4-1 to TRBJ2-5; 11 positions agree with TRBD1. The V segment lost 1 base and the J segment 5 bases; nucleotides outside the gene matches: 6. The CDR3 sequence is 16 residues long. Germline V gives CDR1 MGHRA, CDR2 YSYEKL.

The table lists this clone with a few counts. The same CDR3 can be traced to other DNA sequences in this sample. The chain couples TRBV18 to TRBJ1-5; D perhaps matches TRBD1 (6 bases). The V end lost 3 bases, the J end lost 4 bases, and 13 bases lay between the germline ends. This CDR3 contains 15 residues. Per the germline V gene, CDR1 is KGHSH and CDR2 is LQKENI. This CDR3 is CASSPPGGANQPQHF. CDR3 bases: TGTGCCAGCTCACCCCCGGGGGGGGCAAATCAGCCCCAGCATTTT.

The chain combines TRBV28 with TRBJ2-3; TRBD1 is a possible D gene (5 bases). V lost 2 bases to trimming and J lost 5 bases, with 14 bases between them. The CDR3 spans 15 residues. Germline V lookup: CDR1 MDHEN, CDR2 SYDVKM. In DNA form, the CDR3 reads TGTGCCAGCAGTTTAATCTCAGGGAACCGAGATACGCAGTATTTT. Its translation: CASSLISGNRDTQYF.

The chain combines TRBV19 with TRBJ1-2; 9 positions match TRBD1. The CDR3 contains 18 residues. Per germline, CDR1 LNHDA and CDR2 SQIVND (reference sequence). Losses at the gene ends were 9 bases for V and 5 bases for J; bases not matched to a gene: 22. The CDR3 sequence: CASKLSSQTGTGLYGYTF. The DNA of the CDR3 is TGTGCCAGCAAACTATCTTCCCAAACCGGGACAGGGCTATATGGCTACACCTTC.

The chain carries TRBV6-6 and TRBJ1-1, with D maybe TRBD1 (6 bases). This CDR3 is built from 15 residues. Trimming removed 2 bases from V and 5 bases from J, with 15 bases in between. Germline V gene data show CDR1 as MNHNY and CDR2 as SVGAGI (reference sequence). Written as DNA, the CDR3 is TGTGCCAGCAGTTACCAACAGGGAGCGGGGACTGAAGCTTTCTTT. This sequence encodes CASSYQQGAGTEAFF.

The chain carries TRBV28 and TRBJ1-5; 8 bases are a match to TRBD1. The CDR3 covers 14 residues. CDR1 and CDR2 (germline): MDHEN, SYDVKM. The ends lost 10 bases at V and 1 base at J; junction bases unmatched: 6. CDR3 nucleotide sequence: TGTGCCAATTCAGGGGGCACGAGCAATCAGCCCCAGCATTTT. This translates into CANSGGTSNQPQHF. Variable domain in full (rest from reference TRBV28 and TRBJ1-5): DVKVTQSSRYLVKRTGEKVFLECVQDMDHENMFWYRQDPGLGLRLIYFSYDVKMKEKGDIPEGYSVSREKKERFSLILESASTNQTSMYLCANSGGTSNQPQHFGDGTRLSIL.

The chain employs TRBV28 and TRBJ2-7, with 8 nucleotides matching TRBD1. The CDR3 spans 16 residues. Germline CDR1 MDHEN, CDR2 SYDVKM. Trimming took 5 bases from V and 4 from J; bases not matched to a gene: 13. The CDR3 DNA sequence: TGTGCCAGCAGTGAGCTCGGGACAGGTATCGTTTACGAGCAGTACTTC. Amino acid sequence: CASSELGTGIVYEQYF.